One sample yielded the 24 T cell receptor beta chains listed below, sequenced in a study of OX40 agonist ivuxolimab in advanced cancers. Some clones are missing from TCRdb's copy, which holds only in-frame ones; the method was immunoSEQ multiplex PCR. The data contain over 55,000 clones, approximately 91% of them singletons. The sample in question was CD4+ or CD8+ T cells sorted from blood, obtained in a trial of the OX40 agonist ivuxolimab. These receptors were taken from an adult with an advanced solid tumor such as melanoma, head and neck, liver or kidney cancer.

V is TRBV5-1 and J is TRBJ2-7, with a weak D call TRBD2 (6 bases). This CDR3 has 13 amino acids. From germline, CDR1 is SGHRS and CDR2 YFSETQ. Trimming left V 2 bases short and J 5 bases short, with 11 bases between. CDR3 region: CASSFSGEDEQYF. Here the CDR3 DNA reads TGCGCCAGCAGCTTCTCGGGGGAAGACGAGCAGTACTTC.

The genes are TRBV7-2 and TRBJ2-1, with 7 positions matching TRBD1. The junction had 5 bases not matched to a gene; V was cut back by 4 bases and J by 2 bases. Germline-derived CDR1 and CDR2 are SGHTA and FQGNSA. This CDR3 spans 15 amino acids. CDR3 region: CASSYRQGPYNEQFF. In nucleotides, the CDR3 is TGTGCCAGCAGCTACCGACAGGGTCCCTACAATGAGCAGTTCTTC.

The gene calls are TRBV10-3 and TRBJ1-2; 7 bases are shared with TRBD1. J was trimmed by 8 bases and V by 4 bases; bases with no gene match: 4. The germline V gene encodes CDR1 ENHRY and CDR2 SYGVKD. The CDR3 loop spans 12 amino acids. The CDR3 spells CAISAGGGGYTF. Written as DNA, the CDR3 is TGTGCCATCAGTGCGGGAGGGGGCGGCTACACCTTC.

The genes are TRBV28 and TRBJ1-5; 8 nucleotides agree with TRBD1. The V gene end was trimmed by 5 bases and the J gene end by 6 bases; junction bases not matched to a gene: 6. This CDR3 is 14 amino acids long. CDR1 is MDHEN and CDR2 is SYDVKM in the germline V gene. The CDR3 DNA is TGTGCCAGCAGTCTGACAGGGGACGGTCAGCCCCAGCATTTT. This codes for CASSLTGDGQPQHF.

V is TRBV7-9 and J is TRBJ1-2, with D hard to call. Trimming took off 4 bases at V and 4 bases at J, with 13 bases between the two ends. Germline V gene data show CDR1 as SEHNR and CDR2 as FQNEAQ (reference sequence). The CDR3 is made up of 14 amino acids. The CDR3: CASSWDGVPYGYTF. The CDR3 nucleotides read TGTGCCAGCAGCTGGGATGGGGTGCCCTATGGCTACACCTTC. Supplemented by reference TRBV7-9 and TRBJ1-2, the full variable domain reads DTGVSQNPRHKITKRGQNVTFRCDPISEHNRLYWYRQTLGQGPEFLTYFQNEAQLEKSRLLSDRFSAERPKGSFSTLEIQRTEQGDSAMYLCASSWDGVPYGYTFGSGTRLTVV.

This clone was seen a handful of times. The J gene is TRBJ2-1, the V gene TRBV7-9, with 8 bases identical to TRBD2. The length of the CDR3 is 14 residues. The ends lost 6 bases at V and 2 bases at J; junction bases unmatched: 3. Germline CDR1 SEHNR, CDR2 FQNEAQ (reference sequence). For the CDR3, the DNA is TGTGCCAGCAGTACTAGCGGAGCCTACAATGAGCAGTTCTTC. It specifies CASSTSGAYNEQFF.

The rearrangement joins TRBV18 to TRBJ2-7, with 10 bases lining up with TRBD2. This CDR3 has 14 residues. The V and J ends lost 6 bases and 7 bases, in that order; junction bases with no gene match: 9. Germline V gene data show CDR1 as KGHSH and CDR2 as LQKENI. The CDR3 DNA follows: TGTGCCAGCTCTCAACTAGCGGGGTTGAGGGAGCAGTACTTC. Amino acid sequence: CASSQLAGLREQYF.

This clone was observed once. The chain combines TRBV5-1 with TRBJ2-7, with 7 bases aligning to TRBD1. The CDR3 has 16 residues. CDR1 is SGHRS, CDR2 YFSETQ, per germline. After removal of 3 bases from V and 0 bases from J, the junction contained 9 bases not matched to a gene. The CDR3: CASSSEGDSSSYEQYF. The CDR3 DNA reads TGCGCCAGCAGCTCGGAAGGGGACAGTAGCTCCTACGAGCAGTACTTC.

This clone came up once. J is TRBJ2-5 and V is TRBV10-3; unclear D gene. The CDR3 totals 16 residues. V shed 0 bases and J shed 1 base, with 12 bases lying between them. Germline lookup yields CDR1 ENHRY and CDR2 SYGVKD. CDR3 in amino acids: CAISESRAVVQETQYF. DNA for the CDR3: TGTGCCATCAGTGAGTCGAGAGCCGTCGTCCAAGAGACCCAGTACTTC.

The chain combines TRBV29-1 with TRBJ1-1; TRBD1 matches at 7 bases. The germline V gene has CDR1 SQVTM and CDR2 ANQGSEA. V was clipped by 6 bases and J by 4 bases; unmatched bases: 8. The CDR3 has 13 amino acids. Here the CDR3 DNA reads TGCAGCGTCCAGAGACAGGGAGGCACTGAAGCTTTCTTT. Protein: CSVQRQGGTEAFF. The full variable domain, completed using reference TRBV29-1 and TRBJ1-1, is SAVISQKPSRDICQRGTSLTIQCQVDSQVTMMFWYRQQPGQSLTLIATANQGSEATYESGFVIDKFPISRPNLTFSTLTVSNMSPEDSSIYLCSVQRQGGTEAFFGQGTRLTVV.

The chain uses TRBV7-2 and TRBJ2-2; D tentatively fits TRBD1 or TRBD2 (5 bases each). The CDR3 sequence is 15 residues long. Trimming pared 0 bases from V and 4 bases from J, leaving 9 bases between. Germline-derived CDR1 and CDR2 are SGHTA and FQGNSA. CDR3 sequence: CASSLARGGTGELFF. CDR3 nucleotides: TGTGCCAGCAGCTTAGCACGGGGCGGCACCGGGGAGCTGTTTTTT. Filled out from reference TRBV7-2 and TRBJ2-2, the complete variable domain reads GAGVSQSPSNKVTEKGKDVELRCDPISGHTALYWYRQSLGQGLEFLIYFQGNSAPDKSGLPSDRFSAERTGGSVSTLTIQRTQQEDSAVYLCASSLARGGTGELFFGEGSRLTVL.

The chain couples TRBV18 to TRBJ1-2; D call uncertain. This CDR3 has 13 residues. V lost 3 bases and J lost 5, with 10 bases in between. The germline gives CDR1 KGHSH, CDR2 LQKENI. CDR3 bases: TGTGCCAGCTCACCTTCAGGCTTTTATGGCTACACCTTC. Protein: CASSPSGFYGYTF.

V and J are TRBV28 and TRBJ2-7, with 9 bases lining up with TRBD1. Trimming cost V 6 bases and J 7 bases; bases outside gene matches: 13. This CDR3 has 15 amino acids. Looked up from germline, CDR1 is MDHEN and CDR2 is SYDVKM. In DNA, the CDR3 is TGTGCCAGCAGGGTCACAGGGGGCGGTCCGGGAGAGCAGTACTTC. Residues: CASRVTGGGPGEQYF.

The chain employs TRBV7-9 and TRBJ1-1, with 7 positions matching TRBD1. The germline CDR1 and CDR2 sequences are SEHNR and FQNEAQ (reference sequence). The V and J ends lost 5 bases and 4 bases, in that order; junction bases with no gene match: 10. CDR3 length: 15 amino acids. CDR3 in amino acids: CASSPRQGFVTEAFF. The CDR3 bases are TGTGCCAGCAGCCCTCGACAGGGTTTTGTCACTGAAGCTTTCTTT. The full variable domain, in which reference TRBV7-9 and TRBJ1-1 provide the parts outside the CDR3, is DTGVSQNPRHKITKRGQNVTFRCDPISEHNRLYWYRQTLGQGPEFLTYFQNEAQLEKSRLLSDRFSAERPKGSFSTLEIQRTEQGDSAMYLCASSPRQGFVTEAFFGQGTRLTVV.

The chain recombines TRBV5-1 with TRBJ1-1, with a weak D call TRBD1 (5 bases). Trimming removed 0 bases from V and 7 bases from J, with 13 bases in between. CDR1 and CDR2 from the germline V gene are SGHRS and YFSETQ. The CDR3 is made up of 14 amino acids. CDR3 protein: CASSLAGTTDEAFF. In DNA, the CDR3 is TGCGCCAGCAGCTTGGCAGGGACGACGGATGAAGCTTTCTTT.

This chain joins TRBV11-3 and TRBJ2-7, with D hard to call. The V end was cut by 1 base, the J end by 4 bases, with 14 bases between. The length of the CDR3 is 15 residues. Germline lookup yields CDR1 SGHNT and CDR2 YENEEA. Written as DNA, the CDR3 is TGTGCCAGCAGCTTAGTGGCCGGTTCCTCATACGAGCAGTACTTC. Its protein is CASSLVAGSSYEQYF.

This clone was found once. The chain employs TRBV27 and TRBJ2-4; maybe TRBD2 (6 bases). The germline V gene has CDR1 MNHEY and CDR2 SMNVEV (reference sequence). Trimming left V 1 base short and J 3 bases short, with 7 bases between. The CDR3 is 14 amino acids. The DNA for the CDR3 is TGTGCCAGCAGTTTATGGGGGGTCAAAAACATTCAGTACTTC. It codes for CASSLWGVKNIQYF.

This chain joins TRBV2 and TRBJ2-7, with a weak D call TRBD2 (5 bases). This CDR3 has 15 amino acids. Germline lookup yields CDR1 SNHLY and CDR2 FYNNEI. Trimming took 6 bases from V and 0 from J, leaving 15 bases between them. The CDR3 DNA is TGTGCCAGCAGAGTCGGGGATTTGAGCTCCTACGAGCAGTACTTC. Its translation is CASRVGDLSSYEQYF.

This clone was found a few times. The J gene is TRBJ1-6, the V gene TRBV2; D not certain. The germline V gene encodes CDR1 SNHLY and CDR2 FYNNEI. The CDR3 sequence is 14 residues long. Trimming removed 3 bases from V and 11 bases from J, with 14 bases in between. CDR3 amino acids: CASSDPGFHTPLHF. CDR3 DNA sequence: TGTGCCAGCAGTGACCCTGGGTTCCACACACCCCTCCACTTT.

This chain uses TRBV6-4 with TRBJ2-3; D is unclear. The CDR3 loop spans 14 amino acids. Germline CDR1 and CDR2: MRHNA and SNTAGT. V shed 2 bases and J shed 0 bases, with 6 bases lying between them. The CDR3, as DNA: TGTGCCAGCAGTGACACCCCTAGCACAGATACGCAGTATTTT. Its protein product is CASSDTPSTDTQYF.

V is TRBV4-1 and J is TRBJ1-2; no reliable D call. The CDR3 spans 13 residues. V lost 4 bases to trimming and J lost 6 bases, with 12 bases between them. Germline CDR1 is MGHRA and CDR2 is YSYEKL. CDR3 in amino acids: CASSPSRRDGYTF. The CDR3 coding sequence is TGCGCCAGCAGCCCATCCCGGAGGGATGGCTACACCTTC.

V gene TRBV6-5 combines with J gene TRBJ2-7, with 7 bases identical to TRBD2. The V gene's germline CDR1 is MNHEY and CDR2 SVGAGI. This CDR3 region has 14 residues. The trim removed 6 bases at V and 3 bases at J, leaving 8 bases unmatched. In DNA, the CDR3 is TGTGCCAGCAGCCCCGTTGGGGACTACTACGAGCAGTACTTC. Translated, it gives CASSPVGDYYEQYF.

The chain combines TRBV11-3 with TRBJ1-1; D is perhaps TRBD1 (6 bases). CDR3 length: 15 residues. Germline values: CDR1 SGHNT, CDR2 YENEEA. Trimming removed 4 bases at V and 3 bases at J, with 15 bases between. Here the CDR3 reads CASSYRQVHHTEAFF. The CDR3 DNA reads as TGTGCCAGCAGCTACCGACAGGTACACCACACTGAAGCTTTCTTT. Based on the CDR3 plus reference TRBV11-3 and TRBJ1-1, the full variable domain is EAGVVQSPRYKIIEKKQPVAFWCNPISGHNTLYWYLQNLGQGPELLIRYENEEAVDDSQLPKDRFSAERLKGVDSTLKIQPAELGDSAVYLCASSYRQVHHTEAFFGQGTRLTVV.

This chain connects TRBV27 to TRBJ2-7; 12 positions match TRBD2. Trimming removed 2 bases from V and 2 bases from J; junction bases left unmatched: 1. The CDR3 extends over 15 amino acids. CDR1 MNHEY and CDR2 SMNVEV come from the germline V gene (reference sequence). The CDR3 loop is CASSLRTSGTYEQYF. The CDR3 DNA follows: TGTGCCAGCAGTTTAAGGACTAGCGGGACCTACGAGCAGTACTTC.